This paragraph reports one TCR beta chain. Its antigen is unidentified. These data come from a study of T cells after yellow fever vaccination. General observations from the study: A small share of clonotypes appeared in both CD4 and CD8 compartments.

One entry per CDR3 protein results from TCRdb running MiXCR on the 5' RACE reads. The sample contains under 550,000 distinct CDR3 sequences, roughly a fifth of which appear only once. The CDR3 is 11 amino acids. V gave up 3 bases and J gave up 9 bases, with 6 bases separating them. The clonotype was recovered from a man in his late teens or twenties who received the YFV17D yellow fever vaccine. The chain has TRBV12-3 or TRBV12-4 and TRBJ2-1, with TRBD2 as a possible D gene (5 bases). Sequences were derived from PBMCs, sampled 21 days after the first yellow fever vaccination. The CDR3: CASSFLAEQFF. In DNA, the CDR3 is TGTGCCAGCAGTTTTCTAGCTGAGCAGTTCTTC.